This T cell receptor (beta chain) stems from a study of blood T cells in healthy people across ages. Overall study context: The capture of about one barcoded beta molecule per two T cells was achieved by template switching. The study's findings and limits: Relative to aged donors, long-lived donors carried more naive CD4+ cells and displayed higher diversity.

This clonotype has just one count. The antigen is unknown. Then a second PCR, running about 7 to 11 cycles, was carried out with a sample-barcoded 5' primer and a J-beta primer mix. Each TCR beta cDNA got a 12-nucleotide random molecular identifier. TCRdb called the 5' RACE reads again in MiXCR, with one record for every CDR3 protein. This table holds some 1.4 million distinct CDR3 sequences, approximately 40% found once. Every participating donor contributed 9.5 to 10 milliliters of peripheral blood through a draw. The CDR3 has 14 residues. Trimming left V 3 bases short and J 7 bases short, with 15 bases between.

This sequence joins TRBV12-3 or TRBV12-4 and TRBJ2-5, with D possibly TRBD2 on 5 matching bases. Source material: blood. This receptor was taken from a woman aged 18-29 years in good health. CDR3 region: CASSFRGAKGTQYF. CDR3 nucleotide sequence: TGTGCCAGCAGTTTTCGGGGAGCCAAAGGGACCCAGTACTTC.